The text below deals with one TCR beta chain. V lost 4 bases, J lost 6 bases, and 6 bases stayed unmatched. This CDR3 has 15 residues. Germline CDR1 MGHRA, CDR2 YSYEKL. The sample comes from a study of blood T cell repertoires in COVID-19. Across the whole study: PBMCs, B-cell-depleted T cells, or T cells provided the cDNA or gDNA that made up the material.

Clones were sequenced by immunoSEQ multiplex PCR, and TCRdb holds only the in-frame ones, with some missing. The data hold a few hundred thousand clones, with around nine tenths observed a single time. The sequenced sample was peripheral blood. This receptor was obtained from a woman aged 55-69 years with acute or convalescent COVID-19. The rearrangement joins TRBV4-1 to TRBJ1-5; the match to TRBD1 covers 10 bases. The CDR3 sequence: CASSRETGGSQPQHF. Written as DNA, the CDR3 is TGCGCCAGCAGCCGCGAGACAGGGGGCAGTCAGCCCCAGCATTTT.